This T cell receptor beta chain emerged from a study of radiation and T cells in renal cell carcinoma. The overall study: Nephrectomy followed 15 Gy stereotactic body radiation by 4 weeks.

The CDR3 is made up of 15 amino acids. CDR1 is SGHTA and CDR2 is FQGNSA in the germline V gene. The ends lost 3 bases at V and 3 bases at J; junction bases unmatched: 8. Stated time point: blood 2 weeks post-SBRT. Treatment meaning: 15 Gy SBRT to primary tumor, nephrectomy 4 weeks later. After SBRT, blood was collected at 2 and 4 weeks, plus baseline. The method was immunoSEQ multiplex PCR; TCRdb's version includes in-frame clones alone and lacks a portion of them. The table lists just over 150,000 clones, about 87% of them singletons, with 13% in the top ten. The origin of this receptor is a woman in her fifties or sixties with renal cell carcinoma. This chain joins TRBV7-2 and TRBJ2-7, with TRBD2 matching over 7 bases. The material sequenced was blood, taken from a patient whose treatment included radiotherapy and nephrectomy. The CDR3 sequence is CASSLHYQRGYEQYF. The CDR3 bases are TGTGCCAGCAGCTTGCACTACCAGCGGGGCTACGAGCAGTACTTC.